This T cell receptor beta chain appears in the sequencing data of a study of blood T cell repertoires in COVID-19. Germline trimming cut 4 bases from V and 10 bases from J; bases unmatched to any gene: 3. Germline V lookup: CDR1 GTSNPN, CDR2 SVGIG (reference sequence). This CDR3 contains 10 residues. In the authors' workflow: Amplified reference gene primers provided the basis for estimating nucleated cell counts. This table comes from immunoSEQ multiplex PCR, and its TCRdb copy is limited to in-frame clones, with some not included. D and trimming were read from the DNA, whereas the V and J calls and clone size are those reported in that table. The data contain 61,000 or so clones, 88% of them singletons.

The specimen was peripheral blood. This sequence joins TRBV30 and TRBJ1-1; 7 nucleotides match TRBD1. This TCR was sampled from a woman aged 45-59 years with active or convalescent COVID-19. CDR3 region: CAWTGTVAFF. Written as DNA, the CDR3 is TGTGCCTGGACCGGGACAGTAGCTTTCTTT.